The 20 T cell receptor beta chains below all came from one sample that was sequenced in a study of shared clonotypes between healthy human individuals. Assay used: immunoSEQ multiplex PCR; TCRdb lists only in-frame clones, some missing. The sample consists of 2 million to 2.5 million clones, 80% to 95% of them appearing once. The sequencing sample was made of naive CD4+ T cells from PBMCs. This sample's subset: CD45RA+ positively selected. Source of these receptors: a man between 18 and 35 years old in good health. Some clones in this sample may be carry-over from other donors' samples.

The J gene is TRBJ2-5, the V gene TRBV5-1; tentatively, D is TRBD1 (5 bases). Trimming shortened V by 4 bases and J by 5 bases, and 18 bases separated the two germline ends. This CDR3 is built from 15 residues. CDR1 and CDR2 from the germline V gene are SGHRS and YFSETQ. The CDR3, as DNA: TGCGCCAGCAGCGCCCTGGGGCGTTTTGAGGAGACCCAGTACTTC. Amino acids: CASSALGRFEETQYF.

This clone was seen more than once but under ten times. This chain links TRBV10-1 with TRBJ2-1; D remains unclear. The ends were cut back, 4 bases at V and 8 bases at J, with 6 bases in the middle. Germline CDR1 is WNHNN and CDR2 is SYGVQD (reference sequence). The CDR3 is 11 amino acids. The CDR3 sequence is CASSGRDEQFF. CDR3 DNA sequence: TGCGCCAGCAGTGGTAGGGATGAGCAGTTCTTC.

The chain is built from TRBV28 and TRBJ2-7; no reliable D call. V was pared by 4 bases and J by 7 bases, with 11 bases between. The CDR3 is made up of 12 amino acids. CDR1 and CDR2 from the germline V gene are MDHEN and SYDVKM. This CDR3 is CASSSPILEQYF. The DNA of the CDR3 is TGTGCCAGCAGTTCCCCGATCCTTGAGCAGTACTTC. Full variable domain (rest looked up from reference TRBV28 and TRBJ2-7): DVKVTQSSRYLVKRTGEKVFLECVQDMDHENMFWYRQDPGLGLRLIYFSYDVKMKEKGDIPEGYSVSREKKERFSLILESASTNQTSMYLCASSSPILEQYFGPGTRLTVT.

The CDR3 reads CAISDQRSGWETQYF. The CDR3 region has the DNA TGTGCCATCAGTGACCAACGTTCGGGTTGGGAGACCCAGTACTTC. The chain combines TRBV10-3 with TRBJ2-5; no definite D call. Looked up from germline, CDR1 is ENHRY and CDR2 is SYGVKD. The CDR3 consists of 15 residues. V shed 3 bases and J shed 5 bases, with 16 bases lying between them.

The genes are TRBV2 and TRBJ1-2; 8 bases line up with TRBD1. The CDR3 runs 17 residues. The V and J ends lost 4 bases and 4 bases, in that order; junction bases with no gene match: 14. Germline-derived CDR1 and CDR2 are SNHLY and FYNNEI. The chain's CDR3 is CASSGRRAGQVLYGYTF. The CDR3, as DNA: TGTGCCAGCAGTGGTAGAAGGGCGGGACAGGTTCTCTATGGCTACACCTTC. Looking up the rest from reference TRBV2 and TRBJ1-2 gives the full variable domain: EPEVTQTPSHQVTQMGQEVILRCVPISNHLYFYWYRQILGQKVEFLVSFYNNEISEKSEIFDDQFSVERPDGSNFTLKIRSTKLEDSAMYFCASSGRRAGQVLYGYTFGSGTRLTVV.

The rearrangement uses TRBV4-3 and TRBJ2-7, with a tentative D call TRBD2 (5 bases). Trimming pared 2 bases from V and 2 bases from J, leaving 22 bases between. The V gene's germline CDR1 is LGHNA and CDR2 YSLEER. The CDR3 spans 18 residues. CDR3 loop: CASSQKGGSSALPYEQYF. The CDR3 coding sequence is TGCGCCAGCAGCCAAAAAGGTGGGAGCTCCGCACTCCCCTACGAGCAGTACTTC.

The chain has TRBV11-3 and TRBJ2-3; 9 bases map to TRBD2. This CDR3 is 14 amino acids long. Germline CDR1 is SGHNT and CDR2 is YENEEA. Germline trimming cut 5 bases from V and 2 bases from J; bases unmatched to any gene: 2. The CDR3 sequence is CASSAGGFTDTQYF. CDR3 sequence (DNA): TGTGCCAGCAGCGCGGGAGGGTTCACAGATACGCAGTATTTT.

The V and J genes are TRBV9 and TRBJ1-6; D remains ambiguous. CDR1 is SGDLS and CDR2 is YYNGEE in the germline V gene. The CDR3 covers 15 residues. V lost 0 bases and J lost 5, with 9 bases in between. CDR3 in DNA: TGTGCCAGCAGCGTAGGTCCCCATGATAATTCACCCCTCCACTTT. Its protein product is CASSVGPHDNSPLHF.

The chain combines TRBV6-1 with TRBJ2-5; possibly TRBD2 for D (5 bases). Germline V gene sequence: CDR1 MNHNS, CDR2 SASEGT. V was pared by 6 bases and J by 4 bases, with 12 bases between. The CDR3 runs 13 residues. CDR3 protein: CASRDTGIETQYF. The CDR3 coding sequence is TGTGCCAGCAGAGACACGGGGATAGAGACCCAGTACTTC.

This clone was observed a handful of times. This chain connects TRBV9 to TRBJ1-1; D uncertain. This CDR3 spans 15 amino acids. The germline V gene encodes CDR1 SGDLS and CDR2 YYNGEE. V lost 0 bases and J lost 6, with 15 bases in between. In DNA form, the CDR3 reads TGTGCCAGCAGCGTAGCTCCGGACCTGGGCTCTGAAGCTTTCTTT. Amino acid sequence: CASSVAPDLGSEAFF.

The chain recombines TRBV28 with TRBJ2-7, with D uncertain. Germline V CDR1 and CDR2: MDHEN, SYDVKM. V lost 7 bases, J lost 2 bases, and 18 bases lay in between. The CDR3 runs to 15 residues. The CDR3 sequence is CASTHGWTVAYEQYF. The CDR3, as DNA: TGTGCCAGCACCCACGGGTGGACGGTGGCCTACGAGCAGTACTTC.

The chain links TRBV12-5 to TRBJ1-2; D may be TRBD1 (5 bases). The V end was cut by 1 base, the J end by 7 bases, with 10 bases between. Germline V gives CDR1 LGHNT, CDR2 FRNRAP. This CDR3 spans 13 amino acids. The CDR3, as DNA: TGTGCTAGTGGTTTGGACGGGGACCTTGGCTACACCTTC. As protein: CASGLDGDLGYTF.

The chain carries TRBV2 and TRBJ1-4; D uncertain. Germline lookup yields CDR1 SNHLY and CDR2 FYNNEI. V lost 4 bases to trimming and J lost 5 bases, with 11 bases between them. This CDR3 is built from 14 residues. The CDR3 region is CASSAVTANEKLFF. The DNA for the CDR3 is TGTGCCAGCAGTGCGGTTACGGCCAATGAAAAACTGTTTTTT.

V is TRBV5-1 and J is TRBJ2-7; perhaps TRBD1 as D (6 bases). V was cut by 2 bases and J by 4 bases, with 13 bases left in between. The CDR3 is made up of 14 amino acids. Germline V lookup: CDR1 SGHRS, CDR2 YFSETQ. The chain's CDR3 is CASSFDRTVYEQYF. The CDR3 nucleotides are TGCGCCAGCAGCTTTGACAGGACAGTATACGAGCAGTACTTC.

V gene TRBV4-3 combines with J gene TRBJ2-3; perhaps TRBD2 as D (5 bases). The CDR3 has 18 amino acids. Germline lookup yields CDR1 LGHNA and CDR2 YSLEER. The ends were cut back, 1 base at V and 0 bases at J, with 17 bases in the middle. CDR3 sequence reads: CASSQVWRAESSTDTQYF. The CDR3 DNA reads as TGCGCCAGCAGCCAAGTCTGGCGGGCAGAATCTAGCACAGATACGCAGTATTTT.

V and J are TRBV28 and TRBJ2-7; 8 nucleotides agree with TRBD2. The CDR3 has 18 residues. V was pared by 5 bases and J by 5 bases, with 20 bases of the junction left unmatched. In germline, CDR1 is MDHEN, CDR2 SYDVKM. CDR3 region: CASSPLRSSGAGVNEQYF. CDR3 in DNA: TGTGCCAGCAGTCCCCTCCGGTCTTCTGGAGCGGGAGTGAACGAGCAGTACTTC.

The V gene is TRBV2, the J gene TRBJ2-2; 8 bases align to TRBD1. This CDR3 has 14 amino acids. CDR1 and CDR2 from the germline V gene are SNHLY and FYNNEI. The ends lost 5 bases at V and 6 bases at J; junction bases unmatched: 5. The CDR3 region has the DNA TGTGCCAGCAGTAAGGACAGGGCTTCCGGGGAGCTGTTTTTT. Residues: CASSKDRASGELFF.

This rearrangement joins TRBV7-9 to TRBJ2-7; TRBD2 is a possible D gene (5 bases). The CDR3 spans 14 residues. V lost 5 bases and J 6 bases, leaving 17 bases between the germline ends. Germline V gene lookup returns CDR1 SEHNR and CDR2 FQNEAQ (reference sequence). For the CDR3, the DNA is TGTGCCAGCAGCCTGCGTGAGGGCGATCTCGAGCAGTACTTC. The encoded protein is CASSLREGDLEQYF.

This clone was seen once. The genes are TRBV7-6 and TRBJ1-1; the match to TRBD1 covers 12 bases. Germline trimming cut 3 bases from V and 5 bases from J; bases unmatched to any gene: 7. The CDR3 is 16 residues long. Germline CDR1 SGHVS, CDR2 FNYEAQ. The CDR3 reads CASSLGQGAIGTEAFF. The CDR3 nucleotides read TGTGCCAGCAGCTTGGGACAGGGGGCGATTGGGACTGAAGCTTTCTTT.

V usage is TRBV5-6 and J usage is TRBJ1-2, with unresolved D. The V end was cut by 2 bases, the J end by 4 bases, with 9 bases between. Per the germline V gene, CDR1 is SGHDT and CDR2 is YYEEEE. The CDR3 sequence is 13 residues long. The CDR3 coding sequence is TGTGCCAGCAGCTTAGGGCTAACCTATGGCTACACCTTC. It translates to CASSLGLTYGYTF.